The sequence of this TCR beta chain was determined in a study of blood T cell repertoires in COVID-19. Study background: Sites in the United States, Italy and Spain provided acute and convalescent COVID-19 samples. Nucleic acid was either cDNA or gDNA, and it came from T cells, B-cell-depleted T cells, or PBMCs.

The authors' processing: Researchers report that nucleated cell counts were estimated from reference gene primer amplification. Assay used: immunoSEQ multiplex PCR; TCRdb lists only in-frame clones, some missing. V, J and clone size are those of that table, while D and trimming were read from the DNA. There are some 180,000 clones in the sample; 65% to 85% occur only once, and 6.5% to 8.5% lies in the top ten. Seattle enrolled patients during active infection and tracked them longitudinally. The ends lost 5 bases at V and 1 base at J; junction bases unmatched: 9. CDR1 is MNHEY and CDR2 is SMNVEV in the germline V gene (reference sequence). The CDR3 consists of 16 residues.

This chain connects TRBV27 to TRBJ2-7; 9 bases are shared with TRBD1. Sequencing was done on a sample of peripheral blood. This clonotype was obtained from a woman in her thirties or forties with COVID-19, enrolled during active disease. The CDR3 bases are TGTGCCAGCAGTACGTCACAGGGGGCGACTTCCTACGAGCAGTACTTC. This translates into CASSTSQGATSYEQYF.